This T cell receptor (beta chain) stems from a study of beta chain features in type 1 diabetes. Study in general: There were about 110,000,000 sorted cells examined across all samples.

About this clone itself: The antigen remains undetermined.

Investigators reverse transcribed all isolated RNA, so they sequenced expressed TCRB transcripts. Sequenced by immunoSEQ multiplex PCR; TCRdb stores in-frame clones only, minus some. The repertoire holds about 230,000 clones, with about 10% as singletons. Blood was collected once per donor into heparin, averaging about 116 mL. The germline V gene encodes CDR1 LNHNV and CDR2 YYDKDF (reference sequence). The germline V and J ends were trimmed by 6 bases and 5 bases, with 13 bases remaining between them. The CDR3 contains 13 residues. Findings of the study overall: A definitive answer on HLA type influencing TCRB rearrangement was not reached here. Healthy donors had naive, central memory and Treg TCRB repertoires that appeared less similar than those seen among patients.

The V gene is TRBV15, the J gene TRBJ2-5, with D maybe TRBD1 (5 bases). Sequencing was done on a sample of naive CD4+ T cells from blood. This TCR derives from a woman between 18 and 30 years old in good health. As DNA, the CDR3 is TGTGCCACCAGGGCACCGGCAGGGGAGACCCAGTACTTC. Its protein is CATRAPAGETQYF.